A single TCR beta chain is shown here with its context. The antigen is undetermined. This specimen comes from a study of blood T cells in healthy people across ages. General observations from the study: No one knew whether donors had CMV, which possibly confounded expanded clonotype changes. Strong correlation was found linking TCR beta diversity to naive T cell percentage.

Combining a sample-barcoded 5' primer with a J-beta primer mix, a second PCR ran for roughly 7 to 11 cycles. TCRdb re-called the 5' RACE reads with MiXCR, one entry per CDR3 protein. The table includes 630,000 or so distinct CDR3 sequences, about 30% detected once. The CDR3 loop spans 16 amino acids. V shed 7 bases and J 1 base; nucleotides not matched to a gene: 10. CDR1 is LNHDA, CDR2 SQIVND, per germline (reference sequence). The sequencing input was blood. The rearrangement uses TRBV19 and TRBJ1-1; 9 positions match TRBD1. This clonotype was sampled from a woman aged 80 or older in good health. CDR3 sequence: CASTNPDRGGNTEAFF. As DNA, the CDR3 is TGTGCCAGTACTAACCCGGACAGGGGAGGGAACACTGAAGCTTTCTTT. Using reference TRBV19 and TRBJ1-1 for the parts outside the CDR3, the full variable domain is DGGITQSPKYLFRKEGQNVTLSCEQNLNHDAMYWYRQDPGQGLRLIYYSQIVNDFQKGDIAEGYSVSREKKESFPLTVTSAQKNPTAFYLCASTNPDRGGNTEAFFGQGTRLTVV.